The clone carrying this TCR beta chain came up a few times. This record belongs to a study of blood T cell repertoires in COVID-19. Across the whole study: Sample material is recorded as cDNA or gDNA derived from T cells, B-cell-depleted T cells, or PBMCs.

In germline, CDR1 is SQVTM, CDR2 ANQGSEA. V was shortened by 3 bases and J by 1 base, with 10 bases between the two germline ends. There are 13 residues in the CDR3. The authors' processing: Amplification of reference gene primers was used by the study to estimate nucleated cell counts. Only in-frame clones appear in the TCRdb table, and some are missing; sequencing was by immunoSEQ multiplex PCR. V and J calls plus clone size are reproduced from that table; the DNA served to infer D and trimming. This sample has about 210,000 clones, with roughly 82% found just once. The gene calls are TRBV29-1 and TRBJ2-7; D is perhaps TRBD1 (6 bases). Specimen: peripheral blood. The TCR comes from a middle-aged woman with acute or convalescent COVID-19. The CDR3 loop is CSVEGHESYEQYF. The CDR3 nucleotides read TGCAGCGTTGAGGGACATGAGTCCTACGAGCAGTACTTC.